Shown below are 4 T cell receptor beta chains from a single sample sequenced in a study of a mutant IDH1 vaccine in newly diagnosed glioma (TCRdb year 2021). Libraries were made using the immunoSEQ multiplex PCR assay. This is the immuneACCESS table as TCRdb keeps it, with only in-frame sequences that have V and J called. A part of the clones is gone; compared with another copy, unresolved V genes explain less than half, and the rest is unexplained. Within this sample are about 130,000 clones, with 80% of them counted one time only. Under 7% of the sample comes from the top ten. No antigens are known for them. What the time point label conveys for this sample: week 11, during vaccination. Each vaccine dose was 300 ug of a 20-mer mutant IDH1 peptide in Montanide, given subcutaneously with topical imiquimod. Sequenced material: PBMCs, taken from a glioma patient whose treatment included an IDH1 peptide vaccine. The receptor source for this set is a man aged 35 to 55 with glioma.

The chain recombines TRBV7-2 with TRBJ1-2; D is perhaps TRBD1 (6 bases). Germline CDR1 reads SGHTA; CDR2 reads FQGNSA. Trimming cost V 5 bases and J 13 bases, with 17 bases left between them. This CDR3 comprises 12 residues. Written as DNA, the CDR3 is TGTGCCAGCAGCCAAATAATTGGGGGCCTCACCTTC. This gives the protein CASSQIIGGLTF. Full variable domain (outside the CDR3, taken from reference TRBV7-2 and TRBJ1-2): GAGVSQSPSNKVTEKGKDVELRCDPISGHTALYWYRQSLGQGLEFLIYFQGNSAPDKSGLPSDRFSAERTGGSVSTLTIQRTQQEDSAVYLCASSQIIGGLTFGSGTRLTVV.

The rearrangement links TRBV7-9 to TRBJ1-4; D is ambiguous. Trimming left V 2 bases short and J 6 bases short, with 10 bases between. The CDR3 extends over 14 amino acids. Germline V lookup: CDR1 SEHNR, CDR2 FQNEAQ (reference sequence). The CDR3: CASSLRVPYEKLFF. The CDR3, as DNA: TGTGCCAGCAGCTTACGGGTTCCGTATGAAAAACTGTTTTTT. The full variable domain, completed using reference TRBV7-9 and TRBJ1-4, is DTGVSQNPRHKITKRGQNVTFRCDPISEHNRLYWYRQTLGQGPEFLTYFQNEAQLEKSRLLSDRFSAERPKGSFSTLEIQRTEQGDSAMYLCASSLRVPYEKLFFGSGTQLSVL.

This chain links TRBV29-1 with TRBJ2-7, with a possible D match to TRBD2 (6 bases). Trimming took off 2 bases at V and 2 bases at J, with 19 bases between the two ends. Looked up from germline, CDR1 is SQVTM and CDR2 is ANQGSEA. The CDR3 has 16 amino acids. CDR3 sequence reads: CSVENAGRGRTYEQYF. The DNA for the CDR3 is TGCAGCGTTGAAAACGCTGGGCGGGGCAGGACCTACGAGCAGTACTTC.

This chain uses TRBV25-1 with TRBJ1-3; D unclear. Trimming took off 3 bases at V and 4 bases at J, with 10 bases between the two ends. This CDR3 comprises 14 residues. Germline V gene lookup returns CDR1 MGHDK and CDR2 SYGVNS. CDR3 DNA sequence: TGTGCCAGCAGTGACGGGAGACGGGGAAACACCATATATTTT. Translated: CASSDGRRGNTIYF.